The clone carrying this T cell receptor (beta chain) was observed many times. No antigen is known for it. CDR1 MDHEN and CDR2 SYDVKM come from the germline V gene. V was trimmed by 7 bases and J by 1 base, leaving 16 bases between them. The CDR3 spans 15 residues. Amplification targeted TCR beta CDR3 regions from RNA transcripts. During a first-round RT-PCR of the TCR CDR3, the HTBI primer set was used. Each CDR3 protein gets one entry after TCRdb re-called the multiplex PCR reads with MiXCR. The sample holds hundreds of thousands of distinct CDR3 sequences, roughly 14% seen once. The entry originates in a study of T cells in Graves' hyperthyroidism and ophthalmopathy. Notes on the study in general: A model of 13 V-J pairs discriminated ophthalmopathy from stable hyperthyroidism. Most clonotypes that expanded in the thyroid above 0.001 also showed up in blood.

The source of the PBMCs was more than 9.5 ml of fresh peripheral blood. Sequencing input: blood. This sequence was found in a woman aged 35 to 49 with Graves' ophthalmopathy. V and J are TRBV28 and TRBJ1-1; D not resolved. The CDR3 loop is CASKGRHMGNTEAFF. The CDR3 nucleotides read TGTGCCAGCAAAGGACGGCACATGGGGAACACTGAAGCTTTCTTT. The whole variable domain, filled in from reference TRBV28 and TRBJ1-1, reads DVKVTQSSRYLVKRTGEKVFLECVQDMDHENMFWYRQDPGLGLRLIYFSYDVKMKEKGDIPEGYSVSREKKERFSLILESASTNQTSMYLCASKGRHMGNTEAFFGQGTRLTVV.